Each of the 25 T cell receptor beta chains below was sequenced from the same sample in a study of blood T cell repertoires in COVID-19. Method: immunoSEQ multiplex PCR; TCRdb's copy keeps in-frame clones and lacks some. The table records 150,000 to 200,000 clones, approximately 84% of them present only once. What was sequenced was peripheral blood. The receptors stem from a human donor with acute or convalescent COVID-19. The donor label of this sample is uncertain.

This chain links TRBV6-6 with TRBJ2-1; TRBD2 agrees at 7 bases. Trimming removed 8 bases from V and 3 bases from J; junction bases left unmatched: 4. This CDR3 spans 13 amino acids. Germline lookup yields CDR1 MNHNY and CDR2 SVGAGI (reference sequence). The CDR3 reads CASAGERYNEQFF. Written as DNA, the CDR3 is TGTGCCAGCGCGGGGGAGCGCTACAATGAGCAGTTCTTC.

This clone turned up a few times. The V and J genes are TRBV6-1 and TRBJ1-3; tentative D call: TRBD1 (6 bases). The CDR3 covers 14 residues. Germline CDR1 MNHNS, CDR2 SASEGT. V lost 3 bases and J 4 bases, leaving 10 bases between the germline ends. CDR3: CASSDGGFGNTIYF. CDR3 sequence (DNA): TGTGCCAGCAGTGATGGGGGCTTCGGAAACACCATATATTTT.

V gene TRBV4-2 combines with J gene TRBJ2-1; 11 bases line up with TRBD2. There are 18 residues in the CDR3. Germline loops: CDR1 LGHNA, CDR2 YNFKEQ. The V segment lost 1 base and the J segment 9 bases; nucleotides outside the gene matches: 14. CDR3 region: CASSQANSGGARSSEQFF. In DNA, the CDR3 is TGTGCCAGCAGCCAAGCTAATAGCGGGGGGGCGAGATCGAGTGAGCAGTTCTTC.

This clone was seen once. The CDR3 loop reads CASSLVPGQASYEQYF. The CDR3 DNA reads TGCGCCAGCAGCTTGGTGCCGGGACAAGCCTCCTACGAGCAGTACTTC. The gene calls are TRBV5-1 and TRBJ2-7, with a weak D call TRBD1 (6 bases). Germline CDR1 is SGHRS and CDR2 is YFSETQ. V lost 0 bases and J 0 bases, leaving 13 bases between the germline ends. The CDR3 is made up of 16 amino acids.

CDR3 nucleotide sequence: TGTGCCAGCACCACTAGCGGGAGGATATACACCGGGGAGCTGTTTTTT. Protein product: CASTTSGRIYTGELFF. The chain recombines TRBV19 with TRBJ2-2, with 12 bases fitting TRBD2. J lost 3 bases, V lost 9 bases, and 8 bases had no gene match. The CDR3 is 16 residues long. Germline assignment: CDR1 LNHDA and CDR2 SQIVND (reference sequence).

The rearrangement links TRBV30 to TRBJ2-3, with TRBD1 as a possible D gene (6 bases). The CDR3 is 13 amino acids. V gave up 2 bases and J gave up 1 base, with 7 bases separating them. The germline gives CDR1 GTSNPN, CDR2 SVGIG (reference sequence). CDR3 bases: TGTGCCTGGAGTTCAGGGGGCACAGATACGCAGTATTTT. The encoded protein is CAWSSGGTDTQYF.

The chain is built from TRBV19 and TRBJ1-4; D gene unclear. V was pared by 5 bases and J by 0 bases, with 10 bases between. The V gene's germline CDR1 is LNHDA and CDR2 SQIVND (reference sequence). The CDR3 consists of 15 residues. CDR3 region: CASSRQTATNEKLFF. For the CDR3, the DNA is TGTGCCAGTAGTCGGCAGACTGCAACTAATGAAAAACTGTTTTTT.

This sequence joins TRBV5-8 and TRBJ1-2; 7 nucleotides agree with TRBD1. Germline loops: CDR1 SGHTS, CDR2 YDEGEE. Unmatched junction bases numbered 15, after V lost 4 bases and J lost 0 bases. The CDR3 sequence is 18 residues long. The CDR3: CASSTPGGGDPANYGYTF. The CDR3 nucleotides read TGTGCCAGCAGCACTCCAGGAGGGGGCGATCCTGCTAACTATGGCTACACCTTC. Full variable domain (missing parts from reference TRBV5-8 and TRBJ1-2): EAGVTQSPTHLIKTRGQQATLRCSPISGHTSVYWYQQALGLGLQFLLWYDEGEERNRGNFPPRFSGRQFPNYSSELNVNALELEDSALYLCASSTPGGGDPANYGYTFGSGTRLTVV.

In this sample, this clone turned up a few times. The chain recombines TRBV25-1 with TRBJ2-7, with 8 bases lining up with TRBD2. V was pared by 6 bases and J by 3 bases, with 7 bases of the junction left unmatched. The CDR3 sequence is 14 residues long. Germline assignment: CDR1 MGHDK and CDR2 SYGVNS. CDR3 loop: CASRPGGGFYEQYF. CDR3 DNA: TGTGCCAGCAGACCGGGGGGGGGATTCTACGAGCAGTACTTC.

This clone turned up a few times. The rearrangement uses TRBV3-1 (or the pseudogene TRBV3-2) and TRBJ1-2, with D unclear. CDR3 size: 14 residues. V lost 4 bases, J lost 0 bases, and 9 bases lay in between. Germline V CDR1 and CDR2: LGHDT, YNNKEL (reference sequence). The CDR3 bases are TGTGCCAGCAGCCGTAGTGGTCCTAACTATGGCTACACCTTC. Translated: CASSRSGPNYGYTF.

The chain has TRBV5-1 and TRBJ2-1, with TRBD2 matching 9 bases. Germline assignment: CDR1 SGHRS and CDR2 YFSETQ. The V and J ends lost 3 bases and 4 bases, in that order; junction bases with no gene match: 11. The CDR3 is 17 residues long. The CDR3 nucleotides read TGCGCCAGCAGCTCCTCCAGGGGTAGCGGGGGATACAATGAGCAGTTCTTC. This translates into CASSSSRGSGGYNEQFF.

As for this clone: This CDR3 is also generated by other DNA sequences in the sample. The chain employs TRBV20-1 and TRBJ1-1; TRBD1 agrees at 10 bases. After removal of 6 bases from V and 8 bases from J, the junction contained 3 bases not matched to a gene. Germline CDR1 DFQATT, CDR2 SNEGSKA (reference sequence). This CDR3 is built from 11 residues. CDR3 coding DNA: TGCAGTGCAAGGGACAGGGGCGAAGCTTTCTTT. It encodes CSARDRGEAFF.

The V and J genes are TRBV19 and TRBJ2-2; 10 nucleotides agree with TRBD2. The ends lost 1 base at V and 2 bases at J; junction bases unmatched: 4. CDR1 LNHDA and CDR2 SQIVND come from the germline V gene (reference sequence). This CDR3 is built from 17 residues. The CDR3 sequence is CASSIALAGPNTGELFF. The CDR3 coding sequence is TGTGCCAGTAGTATAGCACTAGCGGGGCCAAACACCGGGGAGCTGTTTTTT.

J is TRBJ1-1 and V is TRBV2; TRBD1 matches 9 bases. The CDR3 spans 18 residues. V was clipped by 2 bases and J by 7 bases; unmatched bases: 17. Germline-derived CDR1 and CDR2 are SNHLY and FYNNEI. The CDR3 protein is CASSENPGTGLYMDEAFF. The CDR3 DNA sequence: TGTGCCAGCAGTGAAAACCCCGGGACAGGGCTATATATGGATGAAGCTTTCTTT.

This chain connects TRBV19 to TRBJ2-7; TRBD1 agrees at 10 bases. V gave up 7 bases and J gave up 2 bases; unmatched junction bases: 5. Germline V lookup: CDR1 LNHDA, CDR2 SQIVND (reference sequence). The CDR3 is 14 residues long. The CDR3 protein is CASKRTGGTYEQYF. The CDR3 bases are TGTGCCAGTAAACGGACAGGGGGGACCTACGAGCAGTACTTC. Based on the CDR3 plus reference TRBV19 and TRBJ2-7, the full variable domain is DGGITQSPKYLFRKEGQNVTLSCEQNLNHDAMYWYRQDPGQGLRLIYYSQIVNDFQKGDIAEGYSVSREKKESFPLTVTSAQKNPTAFYLCASKRTGGTYEQYFGPGTRLTVT.

This chain links TRBV2 with TRBJ2-2; D is undetermined. In germline, CDR1 is SNHLY, CDR2 FYNNEI. Trimming took 8 bases from V and 0 from J, leaving 10 bases between them. The CDR3 runs 14 residues. In DNA, the CDR3 is TGTGCCAGCCGTCTCCTCGCGAACACCGGGGAGCTGTTTTTT. Its protein product is CASRLLANTGELFF.

The chain recombines TRBV9 with TRBJ2-3; D perhaps matches TRBD1 (5 bases). Looked up from germline, CDR1 is SGDLS and CDR2 is YYNGEE. Trimming shortened V by 0 bases and J by 2 bases, and 10 bases separated the two germline ends. The CDR3 covers 15 residues. The CDR3 coding sequence is TGTGCCAGCAGCGTAGGGACATCCTACACAGATACGCAGTATTTT. Protein sequence: CASSVGTSYTDTQYF.

The chain links TRBV19 to TRBJ1-2; D is ambiguous. Deletions cut 5 bases from V and 2 bases from J, with 15 bases between. This CDR3 has 15 amino acids. Germline CDR1 is LNHDA and CDR2 is SQIVND (reference sequence). The DNA for the CDR3 is TGTGCCAGTAGTGCGCAGGAACAGACAAACTATGGCTACACCTTC. Residues: CASSAQEQTNYGYTF.

This clone was seen only a few times. At the DNA level, this CDR3 is encoded by other sequences in the same sample as well. The chain carries TRBV5-4 and TRBJ1-3; D gene ambiguous. Germline V gene data show CDR1 as SGHNT and CDR2 as YYREEE (reference sequence). The CDR3 length is 15 residues. Trimming left V 0 bases short and J 0 bases short, with 7 bases between. CDR3 DNA sequence: TGTGCCAGCAGCTTGGGAGGTAGCTCTGGAAACACCATATATTTT. This gives the protein CASSLGGSSGNTIYF.

The gene calls are TRBV5-1 and TRBJ1-1; tentatively, D is TRBD1 (5 bases). CDR1 and CDR2 from the germline V gene are SGHRS and YFSETQ. Trimming removed 5 bases at V and 2 bases at J, with 13 bases between. The CDR3 extends over 14 amino acids. The CDR3 DNA reads TGCGCCAGCAGATGGGGCCAAGCTAACACTGAAGCTTTCTTT. It translates to CASRWGQANTEAFF.

This chain links TRBV4-2 with TRBJ2-7, with 8 bases fitting TRBD1. With 0 bases clipped from V and 7 bases from J, the junction kept 11 bases outside the gene matches. The CDR3 contains 16 residues. CDR1 and CDR2 (germline): LGHNA, YNFKEQ. The CDR3 nucleotides are TGTGCCAGCAGCCAAGAAAGGACAGGGCCAAGGGGGGAGCAGTACTTC. As protein: CASSQERTGPRGEQYF.

This CDR3 is CASSPRGQSSSYNSPLHF. The DNA for the CDR3 is TGTGCCAGTAGTCCTCGGGGACAGTCTAGCTCCTATAATTCACCCCTCCACTTT. The J gene is TRBJ1-6, the V gene TRBV19; 7 nucleotides agree with TRBD1. With 5 bases clipped from V and 0 bases from J, the junction kept 10 bases outside the gene matches. This CDR3 has 18 amino acids. CDR1 is LNHDA, CDR2 SQIVND, per germline (reference sequence).

With respect to this clone: The same CDR3 arises from other DNA sequences in this sample as well. The CDR3 nucleotides are TGTGCCAGCAGTTGGGCGGGATTGGACACTGAAGCTTTCTTT. This sequence encodes CASSWAGLDTEAFF. The chain recombines TRBV28 with TRBJ1-1; no clear D gene. Trimming took off 4 bases at V and 3 bases at J, with 12 bases between the two ends. The CDR3 is 14 amino acids. Germline loops: CDR1 MDHEN, CDR2 SYDVKM.

This clone was picked up one time. The chain has TRBV11-2 and TRBJ2-5; tentative D call: TRBD2 (6 bases). The V end lost 4 bases, the J end lost 2 bases, and 17 bases lay between the germline ends. Germline assignment: CDR1 SGHAT and CDR2 FQNNGV. The CDR3 loop spans 16 amino acids. The DNA for the CDR3 is TGTGCCAGCAGCTGGGGCGGGACCCCGGGGCAAGAGACCCAGTACTTC. As protein: CASSWGGTPGQETQYF.

This rearrangement joins TRBV19 to TRBJ2-2; D uncertain. Per germline, CDR1 LNHDA and CDR2 SQIVND (reference sequence). V lost 3 bases and J 0 bases, leaving 11 bases between the germline ends. This CDR3 spans 16 amino acids. This CDR3 is CASSIPAAPNTGELFF. CDR3 DNA sequence: TGTGCCAGTAGTATCCCGGCGGCCCCGAACACCGGGGAGCTGTTTTTT.